This T cell receptor beta chain originates from a study of blood T cell repertoires in COVID-19. Study details: Sources were T cells, B-cell-depleted T cells, or PBMCs; the material itself was cDNA or gDNA.

Original handling: By means of reference gene primer amplification, nucleated cell counts were estimated. The method was immunoSEQ multiplex PCR; TCRdb's version includes in-frame clones alone and lacks a portion of them. The V and J calls and the clone size are those of that table, but D and trimming were determined from the DNA. Here the sample spans under 60,000 clones, approximately 85% being singletons. This clone has a single count. This receptor was taken from a human donor in a cohort sampled during active COVID-19. Input material: peripheral blood.

The CDR3: CASSSVGGLNTEAFF. DNA of the CDR3: TGTGCCAGCAGTTCGGTGGGAGGCTTGAACACTGAAGCTTTCTTT. The gene calls are TRBV6-5 and TRBJ1-1; D not resolved. V was cut by 4 bases and J by 0 bases, with 12 bases left in between. From germline, CDR1 is MNHEY and CDR2 SVGAGI. The CDR3 extends over 15 amino acids.